Presented here are 18 T cell receptor beta chains from one specimen sequenced in a study of T cell responses to AZD1222 COVID-19 vaccine. Some clones are missing from TCRdb's copy, which holds only in-frame ones; the method was immunoSEQ multiplex PCR. The sample carries 89,000 or so clones, 86% recorded once. The material was peripheral blood, obtained 28 days after the second AZD1222 dose. These receptors originate from an adult who received the AZD1222 COVID-19 vaccine.

This clone appeared a single time. V is TRBV4-2 and J is TRBJ2-6; a weak D match, TRBD1 (6 bases). Germline CDR1 is LGHNA and CDR2 is YNFKEQ. The length of the CDR3 is 15 residues. V lost 4 bases and J lost 4, with 11 bases in between. The CDR3 nucleotides are TGTGCCAGCAGCCCAGGGGCTGAAGGGGCCAACGTCCTGACTTTC. This sequence encodes CASSPGAEGANVLTF.

The V gene is TRBV28, the J gene TRBJ1-5, with D uncertain. Germline V gene data show CDR1 as MDHEN and CDR2 as SYDVKM. The germline V and J ends were trimmed by 5 bases and 2 bases, with 19 bases remaining between them. CDR3 length: 17 amino acids. In DNA form, the CDR3 reads TGTGCCAGCAGTCCAGAACTCCACCGGAGAGGCAATCAGCCCCAGCATTTT. Amino acid sequence: CASSPELHRRGNQPQHF.

The V gene is TRBV5-1, the J gene TRBJ1-5, with D perhaps TRBD1 (6 bases). The CDR3 sequence is 13 residues long. Between the trimmed V and J ends, which lost 3 bases and 4 bases, there was a span of 8 bases. Germline V CDR1 and CDR2: SGHRS, YFSETQ. CDR3 sequence: CASSSGQNQPQHF. For the CDR3, the DNA is TGCGCCAGCAGCTCCGGACAGAATCAGCCCCAGCATTTT.

Only one count was recorded for this clone. The rearrangement links TRBV6-5 to TRBJ2-5; TRBD1 matches 7 bases. Per germline, CDR1 MNHEY and CDR2 SVGAGI. With 7 bases clipped from V and 5 bases from J, the junction kept 7 bases outside the gene matches. The CDR3 is made up of 13 amino acids. CDR3 nucleotides: TGTGCCAGCAAAATACAGGGGTCGGAGACCCAGTACTTC. Its translation is CASKIQGSETQYF.

The chain carries TRBV28 and TRBJ2-7, with D unclear. From germline, CDR1 is MDHEN and CDR2 SYDVKM. The CDR3 runs 13 residues. V lost 6 bases to trimming and J lost 4 bases, with 13 bases between them. As DNA, the CDR3 is TGTGCCAGCAGCCCCCGCGTACAATACGAGCAGTACTTC. Translating gives CASSPRVQYEQYF. Full variable domain (missing parts from reference TRBV28 and TRBJ2-7): DVKVTQSSRYLVKRTGEKVFLECVQDMDHENMFWYRQDPGLGLRLIYFSYDVKMKEKGDIPEGYSVSREKKERFSLILESASTNQTSMYLCASSPRVQYEQYFGPGTRLTVT.

This chain links TRBV7-9 with TRBJ1-1; possible D gene TRBD1, 6 bases. Looked up from germline, CDR1 is SEHNR and CDR2 is FQNEAQ (reference sequence). Trimming left V 4 bases short and J 5 bases short, with 14 bases between. The CDR3 consists of 14 residues. Here the CDR3 reads CASSSRGGLTEAFF. CDR3 nucleotide sequence: TGTGCCAGCAGCTCCCGGGGGGGGCTGACTGAAGCTTTCTTT.

The rearrangement joins TRBV27 to TRBJ2-7; 7 bases match TRBD1. Germline V gene lookup returns CDR1 MNHEY and CDR2 SMNVEV (reference sequence). The CDR3 has 15 amino acids. V gave up 5 bases and J gave up 3 bases; unmatched junction bases: 10. CDR3 protein: CASSRQGRNDYEQYF. The CDR3, as DNA: TGTGCCAGCAGTAGACAGGGTCGGAACGACTACGAGCAGTACTTC.

This clone was picked up a small number of times. The chain recombines TRBV4-1 with TRBJ1-1; D unresolved. Germline V gives CDR1 MGHRA, CDR2 YSYEKL. V shed 4 bases and J shed 1 base, with 28 bases lying between them. This CDR3 region has 20 residues. DNA for the CDR3: TGCGCCAGCAGCCGCTCTCCCTTGATGGGCCGCTGGATTCGGAACACTGAAGCTTTCTTT. Translating it yields CASSRSPLMGRWIRNTEAFF.

This chain links TRBV28 with TRBJ2-5, with D hard to call. CDR3 length: 13 residues. Looked up from germline, CDR1 is MDHEN and CDR2 is SYDVKM. Trimming left V 4 bases short and J 2 bases short, with 8 bases between. In DNA form, the CDR3 reads TGTGCCAGCAGTTCCCCCGGGCAAGAGACCCAGTACTTC. It translates to CASSSPGQETQYF.

This chain uses TRBV25-1 with TRBJ1-1; the match to TRBD1 covers 7 bases. J gave up 0 bases and V 3 bases, and 1 base lay outside the gene matches. The V gene's germline CDR1 is MGHDK and CDR2 SYGVNS. CDR3 length: 14 residues. CDR3 amino acids: CASSETGMNTEAFF. DNA for the CDR3: TGTGCCAGCAGTGAGACAGGGATGAACACTGAAGCTTTCTTT.

The CDR3 sequence is CASSRRGGSYGYTF. CDR3 sequence (DNA): TGCGCCAGCAGCCGCAGGGGGGGGTCCTATGGCTACACCTTC. The gene calls are TRBV4-3 and TRBJ1-2, with 7 bases lining up with TRBD1. V gave up 4 bases and J gave up 4 bases; unmatched junction bases: 6. In germline, CDR1 is LGHNA, CDR2 YSLEER. CDR3 size: 14 residues.

J is TRBJ1-2 and V is TRBV29-1; D unresolved. Between the trimmed V and J ends, which lost 5 bases and 0 bases, there was a span of 10 bases. The germline gives CDR1 SQVTM, CDR2 ANQGSEA. The CDR3 has 13 amino acids. CDR3 coding DNA: TGCAGCGTTCCGGGAGAGACTAACTATGGCTACACCTTC. This encodes CSVPGETNYGYTF.

This clone has more than one count but fewer than ten. V usage is TRBV18 and J usage is TRBJ1-4, with 8 bases fitting TRBD1. The ends lost 4 bases at V and 6 bases at J; junction bases unmatched: 7. This CDR3 spans 15 amino acids. The germline CDR1 and CDR2 sequences are KGHSH and LQKENI. CDR3 in DNA: TGTGCCAGCTCACAGCGACAGGGGCGCGATGAAAAACTGTTTTTT. Protein: CASSQRQGRDEKLFF.

The chain has TRBV27 and TRBJ2-2; maybe TRBD1 (5 bases). This CDR3 is 14 amino acids long. The germline V and J ends were trimmed by 5 bases and 1 base, with 8 bases remaining between them. The germline V gene has CDR1 MNHEY and CDR2 SMNVEV (reference sequence). The CDR3 coding sequence is TGTGCCAGCAGTATCGGACAGAACACCGGGGAGCTGTTTTTT. Translation: CASSIGQNTGELFF.

This clone was counted only a few times. V usage is TRBV5-1 and J usage is TRBJ1-1; the match to TRBD1 covers 10 bases. CDR1 and CDR2 (germline): SGHRS, YFSETQ. J lost 0 bases, V lost 0 bases, and 5 bases had no gene match. CDR3 size: 17 residues. The CDR3 here is CASSLVGTGALNTEAFF. DNA of the CDR3: TGCGCCAGCAGCTTGGTTGGGACAGGGGCCCTGAACACTGAAGCTTTCTTT.

This sequence joins TRBV2 and TRBJ1-1, with 10 bases identical to TRBD1. The junction had 10 bases not matched to a gene; V was cut back by 6 bases and J by 0 bases. This CDR3 is 17 amino acids long. CDR1 SNHLY and CDR2 FYNNEI come from the germline V gene. The CDR3 loop is CASRKAGTGVLNTEAFF. Here the CDR3 DNA reads TGTGCCAGCAGAAAAGCCGGGACAGGGGTATTGAACACTGAAGCTTTCTTT. The full variable domain, its missing parts supplied by reference TRBV2 and TRBJ1-1, is EPEVTQTPSHQVTQMGQEVILRCVPISNHLYFYWYRQILGQKVEFLVSFYNNEISEKSEIFDDQFSVERPDGSNFTLKIRSTKLEDSAMYFCASRKAGTGVLNTEAFFGQGTRLTVV.

This chain uses TRBV28 with TRBJ2-7; D is uncertain. The CDR3 totals 14 residues. V lost 6 bases and J 0 bases, leaving 12 bases between the germline ends. CDR1 and CDR2 (germline): MDHEN, SYDVKM. CDR3: CASRGFEVSYEQYF. For the CDR3, the DNA is TGTGCCAGCAGGGGGTTTGAAGTCTCCTACGAGCAGTACTTC.

J is TRBJ2-1 and V is TRBV3-1 (or the pseudogene TRBV3-2); D tentatively fits TRBD1 or TRBD2 (8 bases each). Germline V CDR1 and CDR2: LGHDT, YNNKEL (reference sequence). The CDR3 totals 17 residues. The V gene lost 4 bases and the J gene lost 1 base, with 17 bases spanning the gap. The DNA for the CDR3 is TGTGCCAGCAGCCCAGGGGGCGGGAGGCCATCCTACAATGAGCAGTTCTTC. It is translated as CASSPGGGRPSYNEQFF.